Below are 7 T cell receptor beta chains sequenced from a single sample in a study of T cells in localized non-small cell lung cancer. This table comes from immunoSEQ multiplex PCR, and its TCRdb copy is limited to in-frame clones, with some not included. Here the sample spans 1,500 to 2,000 clones, approximately 21% being singletons. This specimen consisted of lung tumor tissue, obtained before any cancer treatment. These receptors were collected from a male donor aged 60 or over with stage I lung adenocarcinoma.

This sequence joins TRBV6-8 and TRBJ2-3, with 7 positions matching TRBD2. Trimming at V came to 6 bases and at J to 5 bases, leaving 11 bases not matched to a gene. This CDR3 comprises 15 residues. Germline-derived CDR1 and CDR2 are MNHGY and SAAAGT. CDR3 amino acids: CASRQTPGLQDTQYF. The CDR3 DNA follows: TGTGCCAGCAGACAGACCCCGGGACTACAAGATACGCAGTATTTT.

This clone was detected only a few times. This rearrangement joins TRBV5-1 to TRBJ2-5; tentative D call: TRBD2 (6 bases). Germline lookup yields CDR1 SGHRS and CDR2 YFSETQ. The CDR3 spans 15 residues. V lost 6 bases and J lost 1, with 16 bases in between. The CDR3 bases are TGCGCCAGCACCCGGACGGCCGGGGGCCAAGAGACCCAGTACTTC. This encodes CASTRTAGGQETQYF.

This clone turned up a few times. The rearrangement links TRBV11-3 to TRBJ2-1; perhaps TRBD1 as D (5 bases). The V and J ends lost 5 bases and 0 bases respectively, with 14 bases between them. The CDR3 covers 16 residues. Germline V gene sequence: CDR1 SGHNT, CDR2 YENEEA. CDR3 bases: TGTGCCAGCAGCCAAGTTGGGGCCGGCTCCTACAATGAGCAGTTCTTC. Its protein product is CASSQVGAGSYNEQFF.

In its sample, this clone was seen a few times. J is TRBJ1-2 and V is TRBV28; D may be TRBD1 (5 bases). Germline loops: CDR1 MDHEN, CDR2 SYDVKM. CDR3 length: 15 residues. Trimming took off 0 bases at V and 0 bases at J, with 8 bases between the two ends. The CDR3: CASSLWGRANYGYTF. CDR3 DNA: TGTGCCAGCAGTTTATGGGGCAGGGCTAACTATGGCTACACCTTC.

This clone was seen only a few times. CDR3 nucleotides: TGTGCCACCCACTCGCCCAGCAGCTACGAGCAGTACTTC. It specifies CATHSPSSYEQYF. The chain combines TRBV6-8 with TRBJ2-7; D ambiguous. Looked up from germline, CDR1 is MNHGY and CDR2 is SAAAGT. Trimming removed 10 bases from V and 3 bases from J, with 16 bases in between. This CDR3 is 13 amino acids long.

The V and J genes are TRBV11-3 and TRBJ2-1; 11 bases match TRBD2. Losses at the gene ends were 3 bases for V and 8 bases for J; bases not matched to a gene: 9. This CDR3 has 16 amino acids. CDR1 and CDR2 from the germline V gene are SGHNT and YENEEA. CDR3 in DNA: TGTGCCAGCAGCTTGGCGTCGGTAGCGGGGGGGCATGAGCAGTTCTTC. As protein: CASSLASVAGGHEQFF.

The V gene is TRBV19, the J gene TRBJ2-3; D possibly matches TRBD1 or TRBD2 (5 bases each). Trimming left V 7 bases short and J 5 bases short, with 22 bases between. The CDR3 totals 16 residues. Germline V gene lookup returns CDR1 LNHDA and CDR2 SQIVND (reference sequence). CDR3 in DNA: TGTGCCAGTACCCCGAGACGGGGCCTACATAGAGATACGCAGTATTTT. Protein product: CASTPRRGLHRDTQYF.